The source of this T cell receptor (beta chain) is a study of graft-versus-host responses after intestinal transplantation. A word on this clone: What it recognizes is unknown.

Germline CDR1 reads LNHDA; CDR2 reads SQIVND (reference sequence). This CDR3 is built from 13 residues. V lost 3 bases to trimming and J lost 4 bases, with 9 bases between them. Measured with immunoSEQ multiplex PCR; TCRdb has only the in-frame clones, and not every one. Counted here are fewer than 120,000 clones, roughly 95% occurring once; the ten biggest clones make up 0.4% to 0.55%. The sequence came from a human donor who received an intestinal transplant. Source: unstimulated CD8+ T cells sorted from spleen or lymph node cells, taken before intestinal transplant. The chain has TRBV19 and TRBJ1-2; the D gene is possibly TRBD1 (5 bases). The CDR3 loop reads CASSMTAVYGYTF. In DNA form, the CDR3 reads TGTGCCAGTAGTATGACAGCGGTCTATGGCTACACCTTC.